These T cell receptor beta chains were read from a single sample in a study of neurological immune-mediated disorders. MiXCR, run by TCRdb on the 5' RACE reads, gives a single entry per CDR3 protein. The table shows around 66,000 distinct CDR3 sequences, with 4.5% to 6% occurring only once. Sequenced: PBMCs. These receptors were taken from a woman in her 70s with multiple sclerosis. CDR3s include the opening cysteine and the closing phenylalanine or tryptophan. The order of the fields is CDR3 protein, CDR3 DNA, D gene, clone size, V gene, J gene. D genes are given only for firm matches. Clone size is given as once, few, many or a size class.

CASSPWDRYYEQYF,TGTGCCAGCAGCCCTTGGGACAGGTACTACGAGCAGTACTTC,TRBD1,many,TRBV7-9,TRBJ2-7
CASSLETSNQPQHF,TGTGCCAGCAGCTTAGAGACTAGCAATCAGCCCCAGCATTTT,-,many,TRBV7-2,TRBJ1-5
CSAGRVREGNTGELFF,TGCAGTGCTGGGCGCGTGCGGGAGGGGAACACCGGGGAGCTGTTTTTT,TRBD2,many,TRBV20-1,TRBJ2-2
CASSYGGEAAEAFF,TGTGCCAGCAGTTATGGGGGGGAAGCCGCTGAAGCTTTCTTT,-,many,TRBV6-2/TRBV6-3,TRBJ1-1
CASSLWGQGKGYTF,TGTGCCAGCAGTTTATGGGGACAGGGGAAAGGCTACACCTTC,TRBD1,many,TRBV27,TRBJ1-2
CASTRTGGLEAFF,TGTGCCAGCACCCGAACAGGGGGCCTTGAAGCTTTCTTT,TRBD1,many,TRBV6-5,TRBJ1-1
CATRGSGINEQYF,TGTGCCACCAGGGGTAGCGGGATCAACGAGCAGTACTTC,TRBD2,many,TRBV15,TRBJ2-7
CASSLARTGANVLTF,TGTGCCAGCAGCTTGGCCAGGACTGGGGCCAACGTCCTGACTTTC,-,many,TRBV5-5,TRBJ2-6
CASSLERDNTGELFF,TGCGCCAGCAGCTTGGAGAGGGATAACACCGGGGAGCTGTTTTTT,-,many,TRBV5-1,TRBJ2-2
CSAHRGGPNSPLHF,TGCAGTGCCCATCGAGGCGGTCCTAATTCACCCCTCCACTTT,-,many,TRBV20-1,TRBJ1-6
CASSYNARAGAFF,TGTGCCAGCAGTTACAACGCGCGGGCTGGAGCTTTCTTT,-,many,TRBV6-2/TRBV6-3,TRBJ1-1
CASSQIRGTEAFF,TGTGCCAGCAGCCAAATCCGGGGGACTGAAGCTTTCTTT,-,few,TRBV6-5,TRBJ1-1
CASVWRGGVYEQYF,TGCGCCAGCGTCTGGAGAGGGGGCGTCTACGAGCAGTACTTC,TRBD1,many,TRBV5-1,TRBJ2-7
CASSLGSSGGNEQYF,TGCGCCAGCAGCCTAGGGAGTAGCGGGGGAAACGAGCAGTACTTC,TRBD2,many,TRBV5-1,TRBJ2-7
CASRPGTTLALTQYF,TGTGCCAGCAGACCCGGGACAACATTAGCCCTTACGCAGTATTTT,-,many,TRBV7-9,TRBJ2-3